These 18 T cell receptor beta chains came from one sample sequenced in a study of technical replicates of blood from several donors. Produced via immunoSEQ multiplex PCR; TCRdb's table is partial and in-frame only. The repertoire holds tens of thousands of clones, with approximately 97% as singletons. The material sequenced was T cells isolated from PBMCs. The receptors come from a human donor in good health.

The gene calls are TRBV5-1 and TRBJ2-2, with D perhaps TRBD1 (5 bases). The V and J ends lost 6 bases and 1 base respectively, with 13 bases between them. Germline assignment: CDR1 SGHRS and CDR2 YFSETQ. The CDR3 has 15 amino acids. The chain's CDR3 is CASKSGQGNTGELFF. CDR3 nucleotides: TGCGCCAGCAAATCGGGCCAGGGGAACACCGGGGAGCTGTTTTTT.

The genes are TRBV30 and TRBJ2-7; D remains ambiguous. This CDR3 spans 12 amino acids. Trimming took 5 bases from V and 4 from J, leaving 12 bases between them. CDR1 and CDR2 from the germline V gene are GTSNPN and SVGIG (reference sequence). In nucleotides, the CDR3 is TGTGCCTGGGCCGACACGCCGTACGAGCAGTACTTC. Translation gives CAWADTPYEQYF.

The CDR3 DNA sequence: TGTGCCAGCTCACCACCCTCTAGCGGGAGGCGCCGGGAGCTGTTTTTT. Its protein product is CASSPPSSGRRRELFF. The chain combines TRBV18 with TRBJ2-2; 11 nucleotides agree with TRBD2. The CDR3 consists of 16 residues. J gave up 9 bases and V 0 bases, and 6 bases lay outside the gene matches. In germline, CDR1 is KGHSH, CDR2 LQKENI.

For the CDR3, the DNA is TGTGCCAGCCGACAGACAGGCAGGATAGGAGGCGAGCAGTACTTC. It encodes CASRQTGRIGGEQYF. This chain joins TRBV27 and TRBJ2-7; D possibly corresponds to TRBD1 (6 bases). Germline CDR1 reads MNHEY; CDR2 reads SMNVEV (reference sequence). The length of the CDR3 is 15 residues. The V gene lost 8 bases and the J gene lost 6 bases, with 23 bases spanning the gap.

In its sample, this clone was seen a few times. The chain combines TRBV9 with TRBJ2-1, with 9 bases aligning to TRBD2. With 7 bases clipped from V and 0 bases from J, the junction kept 2 bases outside the gene matches. Germline V gene sequence: CDR1 SGDLS, CDR2 YYNGEE. The CDR3 contains 14 residues. The CDR3 is CASAAGGSYNEQFF. As DNA, the CDR3 is TGTGCCAGCGCAGCGGGGGGCTCCTACAATGAGCAGTTCTTC.

CDR3 sequence: CASRRDRNTGELFF. The DNA for the CDR3 is TGCGCCAGCAGACGGGACAGGAACACCGGGGAGCTGTTTTTT. The rearrangement links TRBV4-1 to TRBJ2-2, with TRBD1 matching over 7 bases. Trimming removed 6 bases from V and 1 base from J; junction bases left unmatched: 2. The germline V gene encodes CDR1 MGHRA and CDR2 YSYEKL. CDR3 length: 14 amino acids.

Here the CDR3 reads CASSLWGQGNTEAFF. The CDR3, as DNA: TGTGCCAGCAGTTTATGGGGCCAGGGGAACACTGAAGCTTTCTTT. The chain recombines TRBV27 with TRBJ1-1; tentatively, D is TRBD1 (5 bases). With 1 base removed from V and 1 base from J, the gap between germline ends came to 10 bases. This CDR3 has 15 amino acids. Per the germline V gene, CDR1 is MNHEY and CDR2 is SMNVEV (reference sequence).

The rearrangement uses TRBV21-1 and TRBJ1-2; the table's TRBD1 call for D was not verified on the DNA. TRBV21-1 is a known pseudogene. The CDR3 runs to 17 residues. For the CDR3, the DNA is TGTGCCAGCAGCTCTCTTTGGACAGGGTGGGCCTCCTATGGCTACACCTTC. Its translation is CASSSLWTGWASYGYTF.

J is TRBJ1-6 and V is TRBV5-6; D is perhaps TRBD1 (5 bases). CDR1 is SGHDT and CDR2 is YYEEEE in the germline V gene. This CDR3 is 13 amino acids long. The germline V and J ends were trimmed by 0 bases and 10 bases, with 8 bases remaining between them. Here the CDR3 DNA reads TGTGCCAGCAGCTTGGGACAGTACTCACCCCTCCACTTT. It is translated as CASSLGQYSPLHF.

The chain has TRBV6-1 and TRBJ1-1; D not certain. This CDR3 comprises 15 residues. Trimming took off 1 base at V and 0 bases at J, with 9 bases between the two ends. CDR1 is MNHNS and CDR2 is SASEGT in the germline V gene. Here the CDR3 reads CASSEVEAMNTEAFF. The DNA for the CDR3 is TGTGCCAGCAGTGAAGTTGAGGCGATGAACACTGAAGCTTTCTTT.

In its sample, this clone was seen once. This chain links TRBV11-2 with TRBJ1-1, with D unresolved. Germline CDR1 and CDR2: SGHAT and FQNNGV. Trimming shortened V by 5 bases and J by 3 bases, and 4 bases separated the two germline ends. The CDR3 length is 11 residues. CDR3 nucleotide sequence: TGTGCCAGCAGCATCTACACTGAAGCTTTCTTT. Translation gives CASSIYTEAFF.

This clone was seen once. The J gene is TRBJ2-7, the V gene TRBV18; a weak D match, TRBD1 (5 bases). Per the germline V gene, CDR1 is KGHSH and CDR2 is LQKENI. This CDR3 is built from 16 residues. Trimming left V 5 bases short and J 3 bases short, with 20 bases between. CDR3 residues: CASSGLKGRHYYEQYF. The CDR3 DNA follows: TGTGCCAGCTCAGGGCTTAAGGGGCGGCATTACTACGAGCAGTACTTC.

CDR3 DNA sequence: TGTGCCAGCAGCTTAGGACAGGGGGGCTATGGCTACACCTTC. The encoded protein is CASSLGQGGYGYTF. The V call is TRBV7-2, the J call TRBJ1-2; 9 nucleotides align to TRBD1. V trimming: 1 base; J trimming: 4 bases; junction bases outside the gene matches: 1. In germline, CDR1 is SGHTA, CDR2 FQGNSA. There are 14 residues in the CDR3.

This chain connects TRBV2 to TRBJ2-6; possible D gene TRBD1, 6 bases. Germline assignment: CDR1 SNHLY and CDR2 FYNNEI. Trimming removed 8 bases at V and 0 bases at J, with 17 bases between. The CDR3 has 17 amino acids. CDR3 DNA sequence: TGTGCCAGCCAGACGACAGGCACGGTCTCTGGGGCCAACGTCCTGACTTTC. Encoded protein: CASQTTGTVSGANVLTF. Looking up the rest from reference TRBV2 and TRBJ2-6 gives the full variable domain: EPEVTQTPSHQVTQMGQEVILRCVPISNHLYFYWYRQILGQKVEFLVSFYNNEISEKSEIFDDQFSVERPDGSNFTLKIRSTKLEDSAMYFCASQTTGTVSGANVLTFGAGSRLTVL.

The J gene is TRBJ2-5, the V gene TRBV4-2; D remains unclear. CDR1 LGHNA and CDR2 YNFKEQ come from the germline V gene. Trimming stripped 0 bases from V and 5 bases from J, with 16 bases between. This CDR3 is built from 16 residues. CDR3 bases: TGTGCCAGCAGCCAAGATTGGGCAGGCCACCGGGAGACCCAGTACTTC. This encodes CASSQDWAGHRETQYF.

The chain couples TRBV7-6 to TRBJ2-2; 9 nucleotides align to TRBD1. Looked up from germline, CDR1 is SGHVS and CDR2 is FNYEAQ. CDR3 length equals 16 residues. The V and J ends lost 2 bases and 6 bases, in that order; junction bases with no gene match: 7. CDR3 DNA: TGTGCCAGCAGCTTAACAGGGGGCTGGGTGGCCGGGGAGCTGTTTTTT. Translation: CASSLTGGWVAGELFF.

The chain employs TRBV27 and TRBJ2-5, with 11 bases lining up with TRBD2. The CDR3 runs to 14 residues. V dropped 6 bases and J dropped 5; count of bases not matched to a gene: 5. CDR1 is MNHEY and CDR2 is SMNVEV in the germline V gene (reference sequence). Written as DNA, the CDR3 is TGTGCCAGCAGACTAGCGGGGGATATGGAGACCCAGTACTTC. The encoded protein is CASRLAGDMETQYF.

The CDR3 reads CASSLYGGIAEKLFF. The DNA of the CDR3 is TGTGCCAGCAGCTTGTATGGGGGCATTGCGGAAAAACTGTTTTTT. This chain links TRBV5-4 with TRBJ1-4; D is possibly TRBD1 (6 bases). CDR1 is SGHNT, CDR2 YYREEE, per germline (reference sequence). Trimming left V 1 base short and J 8 bases short, with 15 bases between. This CDR3 has 15 amino acids.